The clone carrying this TCR beta chain has a single count. PCR employed 60 Vbeta and 13 Jbeta primers. This table comes from immunoSEQ multiplex PCR, and its TCRdb copy is limited to in-frame clones, with some not included. The sample has approximately 180,000 clones; about 76% are singletons. The sample comes from a study of cytomegalovirus exposure and HLA in healthy donors. The CDR3 has 14 residues. CDR1 is KGHSH and CDR2 is LQKENI in the germline V gene. V gave up 6 bases and J gave up 2 bases, with 13 bases separating them. The receptor was derived from a woman aged 50 to 60 in good health and CMV-seronegative. The chain has TRBV18 and TRBJ1-1; D perhaps matches TRBD1 (6 bases). The sample taken for sequencing was PBMCs. The CDR3 sequence is CASSHGQSNTEAFF. DNA for the CDR3: TGTGCCAGCTCCCACGGACAGAGCAACACTGAAGCTTTCTTT. Supplemented by reference TRBV18 and TRBJ1-1, the full variable domain reads NAGVMQNPRHLVRRRGQEARLRCSPMKGHSHVYWYRQLPEEGLKFMVYLQKENIIDESGMPKERFSAEFPKEGPSILRIQQVVRGDSAAYFCASSHGQSNTEAFFGQGTRLTVV.